The next 14 T cell receptor beta chains were all read from a single sample in a study of shared clonotypes between healthy human individuals. Measured with immunoSEQ multiplex PCR; TCRdb has only the in-frame clones, and not every one. Here the sample spans about 1.5 million clones, under 99% being singletons. Sequencing was carried out using naive CD4+ T cells sorted from blood. Indicated subset: CD45RA+ positively selected. These receptors all come from a man aged 25 to 40 in good health.

V usage is TRBV5-8 and J usage is TRBJ2-7, with 7 positions matching TRBD1. The junction had 8 bases not matched to a gene; V was cut back by 4 bases and J by 4 bases. The CDR3 has 14 residues. Germline V gene sequence: CDR1 SGHTS, CDR2 YDEGEE. The CDR3 sequence: CASSPLQGLYEQYF. CDR3 sequence (DNA): TGTGCCAGCAGCCCGCTACAGGGGCTGTACGAGCAGTACTTC. Drawing the rest from reference TRBV5-8 and TRBJ2-7, the complete variable domain is EAGVTQSPTHLIKTRGQQATLRCSPISGHTSVYWYQQALGLGLQFLLWYDEGEERNRGNFPPRFSGRQFPNYSSELNVNALELEDSALYLCASSPLQGLYEQYFGPGTRLTVT.

This chain connects TRBV19 to TRBJ1-5; TRBD1 agrees at 7 bases. The CDR3 consists of 15 residues. Germline CDR1 and CDR2: LNHDA and SQIVND (reference sequence). The junction had 5 bases not matched to a gene; V was cut back by 5 bases and J by 1 base. The CDR3 spells CASSFRDSSNQPQHF. In DNA, the CDR3 is TGTGCCAGTAGTTTCCGGGACAGCAGCAATCAGCCCCAGCATTTT.

Turning to this clone: The same CDR3 arises from other DNA sequences in this sample as well. The chain combines TRBV28 with TRBJ2-6; TRBD1 or TRBD2 may be the D gene (5 bases each). V lost 5 bases, J lost 0 bases, and 8 bases lay in between. Germline V gene lookup returns CDR1 MDHEN and CDR2 SYDVKM. The CDR3 sequence is 15 residues long. Written as DNA, the CDR3 is TGTGCCAGCAGTCTTGGGGGCTCTGGGGCCAACGTCCTGACTTTC. Its protein is CASSLGGSGANVLTF. The full variable domain, rest sourced from reference TRBV28 and TRBJ2-6, is DVKVTQSSRYLVKRTGEKVFLECVQDMDHENMFWYRQDPGLGLRLIYFSYDVKMKEKGDIPEGYSVSREKKERFSLILESASTNQTSMYLCASSLGGSGANVLTFGAGSRLTVL.

This clone occurred once. This chain uses TRBV27 with TRBJ2-7, with D possibly TRBD1 on 6 matching bases. The CDR3 totals 16 residues. The V end was cut by 4 bases, the J end by 2 bases, with 18 bases between. Germline-derived CDR1 and CDR2 are MNHEY and SMNVEV (reference sequence). The CDR3 protein is CASSSGTRTKTYEQYF. Written as DNA, the CDR3 is TGTGCCAGCAGTTCAGGGACACGAACGAAAACCTACGAGCAGTACTTC.

The chain has TRBV5-1 and TRBJ2-6; D is perhaps TRBD1 or TRBD2 (5 bases each). This CDR3 comprises 18 residues. The germline CDR1 and CDR2 sequences are SGHRS and YFSETQ. V lost 1 base and J lost 1, with 15 bases in between. CDR3 nucleotide sequence: TGCGCCAGCAGCTTGTTGCCGGGGCAGGCGTCTGGGGCCAACGTCCTGACTTTC. Translated: CASSLLPGQASGANVLTF.

The rearrangement links TRBV5-4 to TRBJ2-7, with D unclear. Germline V gene lookup returns CDR1 SGHNT and CDR2 YYREEE (reference sequence). Trimming removed 2 bases from V and 1 base from J, with 10 bases in between. The CDR3 sequence is 14 residues long. The CDR3 protein is CASSLDRRSYEQYF. CDR3 in DNA: TGTGCCAGCAGCTTAGACCGAAGATCCTACGAGCAGTACTTC.

The gene calls are TRBV7-7 and TRBJ2-3, with D perhaps matching TRBD1 or TRBD2 (5 bases each). Germline V gene sequence: CDR1 SSHAT, CDR2 FNYEAQ (reference sequence). Trimming pared 5 bases from V and 0 bases from J, leaving 15 bases between. The CDR3 has 16 residues. CDR3 region: CASSLGAAGSTDTQYF. CDR3 bases: TGTGCCAGCAGCCTAGGGGCTGCGGGTAGCACAGATACGCAGTATTTT.

The V and J genes are TRBV6-5 and TRBJ2-3; D possibly corresponds to TRBD1 (5 bases). Trimming took 0 bases from V and 10 from J, leaving 8 bases between them. The CDR3 covers 12 residues. The germline gives CDR1 MNHEY, CDR2 SVGAGI. The CDR3 DNA follows: TGTGCCAGCAGTTACTCTGGGGCACCGCAGTATTTT. It specifies CASSYSGAPQYF.

The chain recombines TRBV4-1 with TRBJ2-1; D is ambiguous. Per germline, CDR1 MGHRA and CDR2 YSYEKL. V was shortened by 1 base and J by 14 bases, with 21 bases between the two germline ends. CDR3 length equals 15 residues. CDR3 residues: CASSQVGLVGWEKFF. The CDR3 DNA reads TGCGCCAGCAGCCAAGTAGGGCTAGTAGGCTGGGAAAAGTTCTTC.

This chain uses TRBV10-2 with TRBJ2-5; the match to TRBD2 covers 13 bases. The CDR3 spans 15 residues. Per the germline V gene, CDR1 is WSHSY and CDR2 is SAAADI. Trimming cost V 6 bases and J 5 bases; bases outside gene matches: 6. The CDR3 nucleotides read TGCGCCAGCAGCCGGACTAGCGGGAGTGAGGAGACCCAGTACTTC. Its translation: CASSRTSGSEETQYF.

V usage is TRBV10-2 and J usage is TRBJ1-4; D is uncertain. Germline V gene lookup returns CDR1 WSHSY and CDR2 SAAADI. The CDR3 loop spans 11 amino acids. Trimming removed 6 bases from V and 8 bases from J, with 7 bases in between. The DNA for the CDR3 is TGCGCCAGCAGCCAGAAGGAAAAACTGTTTTTT. This codes for CASSQKEKLFF.

V gene TRBV18 combines with J gene TRBJ2-5; D uncertain. The CDR3 loop spans 15 amino acids. Germline V CDR1 and CDR2: KGHSH, LQKENI. The V and J ends lost 2 bases and 1 base respectively, with 11 bases between them. As DNA, the CDR3 is TGTGCCAGCTCACCAGCCGTGGGCGGCCAAGAGACCCAGTACTTC. Translating it yields CASSPAVGGQETQYF.

The chain couples TRBV27 to TRBJ2-3; 15 bases align to TRBD2. The CDR3 length is 18 residues. Trimming removed 2 bases from V and 5 bases from J; junction bases left unmatched: 8. Germline CDR1 reads MNHEY; CDR2 reads SMNVEV (reference sequence). The chain's CDR3 is CASSLVGLAGGLGDTQYF. The CDR3 DNA reads TGTGCCAGCAGTTTAGTCGGACTAGCGGGAGGGTTGGGAGATACGCAGTATTTT.

The count of this clone is one. The V gene is TRBV29-1, the J gene TRBJ1-2, with 9 nucleotides matching TRBD1. The CDR3 extends over 14 amino acids. V was pared by 2 bases and J by 7 bases, with 8 bases of the junction left unmatched. Germline V gene data show CDR1 as SQVTM and CDR2 as ANQGSEA. The CDR3 region is CSVETGQGGGGYTF. CDR3 DNA: TGCAGCGTTGAAACGGGACAGGGCGGTGGTGGCTACACCTTC. Full variable domain (outside the CDR3, taken from reference TRBV29-1 and TRBJ1-2): SAVISQKPSRDICQRGTSLTIQCQVDSQVTMMFWYRQQPGQSLTLIATANQGSEATYESGFVIDKFPISRPNLTFSTLTVSNMSPEDSSIYLCSVETGQGGGGYTFGSGTRLTVV.